This TCR beta chain derives from a study of blood T cell repertoires in COVID-19. How the authors handled the data: Nucleated cell number was recorded as an estimate derived from reference gene primer amplification. Generated by immunoSEQ multiplex PCR, the TCRdb table keeps only in-frame clones and is missing some. That table gives V, J and clone size, and the DNA gave D and trimming. In the table there are around 70,000 clones, approximately 80% of which are singletons. The V gene lost 4 bases and the J gene lost 0 bases, with 16 bases spanning the gap. There are 16 residues in the CDR3. The sample taken for sequencing was peripheral blood. The rearrangement links TRBV23-1 to TRBJ2-7, with D possibly being TRBD2 (6 bases). TRBV23-1 is flagged as an ORF with uncertain function. The source of this sequence is a woman of 80 years or more with active or convalescent COVID-19. The CDR3 sequence: CASSPAGRTCSYEQYF. DNA for the CDR3: TGCGCCAGCAGTCCCGCGGGGAGGACCTGCTCCTACGAGCAGTACTTC.